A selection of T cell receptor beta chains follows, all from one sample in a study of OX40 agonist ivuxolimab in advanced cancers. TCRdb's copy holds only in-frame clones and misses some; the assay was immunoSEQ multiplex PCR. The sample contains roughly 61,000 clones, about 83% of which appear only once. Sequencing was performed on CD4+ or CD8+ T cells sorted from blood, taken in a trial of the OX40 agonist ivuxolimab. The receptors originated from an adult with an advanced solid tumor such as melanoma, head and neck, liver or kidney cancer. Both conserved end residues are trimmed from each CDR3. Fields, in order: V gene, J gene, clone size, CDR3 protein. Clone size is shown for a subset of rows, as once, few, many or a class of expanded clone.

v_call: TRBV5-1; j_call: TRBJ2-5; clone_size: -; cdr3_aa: ASSLGSGETQY
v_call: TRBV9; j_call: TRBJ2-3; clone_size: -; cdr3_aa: ASSVGTGIPDTQY
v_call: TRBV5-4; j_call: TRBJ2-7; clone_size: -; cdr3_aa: ASSQTGGEQY
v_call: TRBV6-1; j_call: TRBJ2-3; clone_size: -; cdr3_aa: ASSALRGSTDTQY
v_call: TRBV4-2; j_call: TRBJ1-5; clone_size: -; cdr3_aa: ASSQDGTKNQPQH
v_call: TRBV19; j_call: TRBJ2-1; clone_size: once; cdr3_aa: ASRTSGSNEQF
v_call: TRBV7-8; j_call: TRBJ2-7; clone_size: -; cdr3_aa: ASSLRAASGIYEQY
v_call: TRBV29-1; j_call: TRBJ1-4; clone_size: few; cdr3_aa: SVEVQGGEKLF
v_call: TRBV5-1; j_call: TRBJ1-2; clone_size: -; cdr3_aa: ASSPGQGSHYGYT
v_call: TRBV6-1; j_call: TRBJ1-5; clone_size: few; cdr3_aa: ASSDPTGRDNQPQH
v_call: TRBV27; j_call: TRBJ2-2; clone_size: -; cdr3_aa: ASSPRGEAGELF
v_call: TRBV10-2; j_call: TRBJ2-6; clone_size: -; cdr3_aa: ASSAGAGSGANVLT
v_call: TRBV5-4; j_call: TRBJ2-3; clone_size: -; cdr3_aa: ASSSNSGGASTQY
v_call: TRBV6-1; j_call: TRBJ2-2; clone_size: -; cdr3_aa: ASRGTNTGELF
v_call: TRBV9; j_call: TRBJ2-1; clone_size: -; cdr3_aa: ASGTGTSGYNEQF
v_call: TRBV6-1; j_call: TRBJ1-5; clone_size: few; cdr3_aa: ASRPTESNQPQH
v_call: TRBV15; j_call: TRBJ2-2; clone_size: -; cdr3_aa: ATSGASGTANTGELF
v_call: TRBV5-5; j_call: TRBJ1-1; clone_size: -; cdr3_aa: ASSLMGADTEAF
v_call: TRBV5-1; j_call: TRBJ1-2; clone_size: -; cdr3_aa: ASSLTGRDYGYT
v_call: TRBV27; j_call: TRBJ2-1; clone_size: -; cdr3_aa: ASTPDLWGEQF
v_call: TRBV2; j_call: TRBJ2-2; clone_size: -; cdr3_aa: ASRPTGLGGGELF
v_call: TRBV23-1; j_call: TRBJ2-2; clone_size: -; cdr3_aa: ASSQRTGELF
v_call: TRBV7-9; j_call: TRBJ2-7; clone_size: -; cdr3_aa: ASSLAFGQGALEQY
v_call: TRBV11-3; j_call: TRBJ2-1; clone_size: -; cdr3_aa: ASSRLANEQF
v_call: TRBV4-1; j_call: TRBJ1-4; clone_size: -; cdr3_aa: ASSWRGEEKLF
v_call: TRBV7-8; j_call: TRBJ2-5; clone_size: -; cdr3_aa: ASSLRQGVETQY
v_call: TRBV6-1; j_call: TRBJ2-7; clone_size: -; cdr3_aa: ASSESSGASSYEQY
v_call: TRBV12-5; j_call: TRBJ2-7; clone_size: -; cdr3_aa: ASGLVIAYYYEQY
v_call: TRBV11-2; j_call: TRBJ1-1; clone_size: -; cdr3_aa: ASSLTGYTEAF
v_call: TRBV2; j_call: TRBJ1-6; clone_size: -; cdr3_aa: ASTPGQNSPLH
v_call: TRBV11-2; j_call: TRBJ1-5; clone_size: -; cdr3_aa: ASSLDGPNQPQH
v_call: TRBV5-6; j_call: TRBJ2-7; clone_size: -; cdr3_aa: ASSHVERVKEQY
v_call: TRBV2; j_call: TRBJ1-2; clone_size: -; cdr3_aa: ASSRRGEFGYT
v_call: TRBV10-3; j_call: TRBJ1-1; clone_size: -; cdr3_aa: AISEPRNTEAF
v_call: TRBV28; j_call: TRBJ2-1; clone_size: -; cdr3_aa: ASSSSGAPHYNEQF
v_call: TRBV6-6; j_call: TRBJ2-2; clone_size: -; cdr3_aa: ASISERNTGELF
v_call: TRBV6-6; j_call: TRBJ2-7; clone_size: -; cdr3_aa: ASSLQGGSYEQY
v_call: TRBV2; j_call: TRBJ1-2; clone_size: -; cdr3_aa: ASTGGQGYGYT
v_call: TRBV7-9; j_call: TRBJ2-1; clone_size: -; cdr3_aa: ASSLEVRGGEQF
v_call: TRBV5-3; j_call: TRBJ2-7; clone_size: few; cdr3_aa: ARSPNGGKPYEQY
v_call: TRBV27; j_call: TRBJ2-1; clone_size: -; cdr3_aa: ASSPVAGGRNEQF
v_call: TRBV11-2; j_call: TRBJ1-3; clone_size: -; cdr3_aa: ASSPTPGRDTIY